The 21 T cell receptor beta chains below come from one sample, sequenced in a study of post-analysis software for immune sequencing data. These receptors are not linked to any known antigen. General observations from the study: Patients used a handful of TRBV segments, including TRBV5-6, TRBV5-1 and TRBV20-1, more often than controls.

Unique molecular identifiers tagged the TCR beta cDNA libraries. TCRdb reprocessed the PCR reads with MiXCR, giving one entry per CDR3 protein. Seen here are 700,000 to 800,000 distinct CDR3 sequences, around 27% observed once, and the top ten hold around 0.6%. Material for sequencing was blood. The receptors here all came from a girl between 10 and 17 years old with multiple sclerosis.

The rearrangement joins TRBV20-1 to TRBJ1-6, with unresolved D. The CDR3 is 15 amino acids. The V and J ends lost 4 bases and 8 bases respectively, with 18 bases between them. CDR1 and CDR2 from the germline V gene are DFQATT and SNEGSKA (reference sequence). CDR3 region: CSATPDYVWDSPLHF. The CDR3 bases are TGCAGTGCTACTCCCGACTACGTCTGGGATTCACCCCTCCACTTT.

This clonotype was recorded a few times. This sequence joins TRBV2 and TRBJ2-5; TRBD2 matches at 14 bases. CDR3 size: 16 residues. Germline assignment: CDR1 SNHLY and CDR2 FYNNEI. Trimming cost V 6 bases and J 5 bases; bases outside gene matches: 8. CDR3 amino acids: CASRPGLAGVLETQYF. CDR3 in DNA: TGTGCCAGCAGACCGGGACTAGCGGGGGTTTTGGAGACCCAGTACTTC.

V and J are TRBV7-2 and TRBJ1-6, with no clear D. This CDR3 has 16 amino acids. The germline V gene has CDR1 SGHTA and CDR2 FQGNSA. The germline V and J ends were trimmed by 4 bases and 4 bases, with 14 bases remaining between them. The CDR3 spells CASSYDARVYNSPLHF. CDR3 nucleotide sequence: TGTGCCAGCAGCTACGACGCGCGAGTTTATAATTCACCCCTCCACTTT.

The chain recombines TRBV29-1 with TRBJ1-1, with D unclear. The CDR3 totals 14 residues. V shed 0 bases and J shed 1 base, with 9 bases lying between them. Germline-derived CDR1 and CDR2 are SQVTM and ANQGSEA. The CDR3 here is CSVEDRGRNTEAFF. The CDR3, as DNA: TGCAGCGTTGAAGATCGAGGTCGGAACACTGAAGCTTTCTTT. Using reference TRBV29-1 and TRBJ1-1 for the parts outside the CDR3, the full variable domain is SAVISQKPSRDICQRGTSLTIQCQVDSQVTMMFWYRQQPGQSLTLIATANQGSEATYESGFVIDKFPISRPNLTFSTLTVSNMSPEDSSIYLCSVEDRGRNTEAFFGQGTRLTVV.

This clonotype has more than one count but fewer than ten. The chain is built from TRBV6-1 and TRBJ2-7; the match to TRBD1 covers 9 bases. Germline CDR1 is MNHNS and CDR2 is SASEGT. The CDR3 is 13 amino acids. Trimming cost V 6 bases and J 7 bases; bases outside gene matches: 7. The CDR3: CASRGTGMREQYF. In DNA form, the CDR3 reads TGTGCCAGCAGGGGGACAGGGATGCGAGAGCAGTACTTC.

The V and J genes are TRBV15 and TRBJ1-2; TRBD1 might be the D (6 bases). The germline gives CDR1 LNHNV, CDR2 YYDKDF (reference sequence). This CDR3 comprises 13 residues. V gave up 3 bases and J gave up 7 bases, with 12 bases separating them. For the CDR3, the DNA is TGTGCCACCAGCAGTACAGGGTCGCGTGGCTACACCTTC. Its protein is CATSSTGSRGYTF. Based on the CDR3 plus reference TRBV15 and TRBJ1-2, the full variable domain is DAMVIQNPRYQVTQFGKPVTLSCSQTLNHNVMYWYQQKSSQAPKLLFHYYDKDFNNEADTPDNFQSRRPNTSFCFLDIRSPGLGDTAMYLCATSSTGSRGYTFGSGTRLTVV.

The CDR3 bases are TGCAGTGCTAGAATTCCACTAGCGGACGGGGGTCCGCAGTATTTT. Amino acid sequence: CSARIPLADGGPQYF. The gene calls are TRBV20-1 and TRBJ2-3; 8 bases align to TRBD2. J gave up 10 bases and V 2 bases, and 14 bases lay outside the gene matches. This CDR3 region has 15 residues. From germline, CDR1 is DFQATT and CDR2 SNEGSKA (reference sequence).

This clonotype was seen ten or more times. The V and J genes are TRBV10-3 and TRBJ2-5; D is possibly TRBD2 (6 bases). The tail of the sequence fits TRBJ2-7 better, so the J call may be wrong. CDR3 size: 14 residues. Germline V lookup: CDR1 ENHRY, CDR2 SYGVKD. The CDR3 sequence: CAISGSGGGIEQYF. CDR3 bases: TGTGCCATCAGTGGCAGTGGCGGAGGGATCGAGCAGTACTTC.

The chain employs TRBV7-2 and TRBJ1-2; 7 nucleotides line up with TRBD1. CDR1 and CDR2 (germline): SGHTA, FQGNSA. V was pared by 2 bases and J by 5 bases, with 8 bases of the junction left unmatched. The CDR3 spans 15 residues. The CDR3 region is CASSLLIRDRYGYTF. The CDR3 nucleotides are TGTGCCAGCAGCTTATTAATTCGGGACAGATATGGCTACACCTTC. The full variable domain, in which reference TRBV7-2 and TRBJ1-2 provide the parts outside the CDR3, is GAGVSQSPSNKVTEKGKDVELRCDPISGHTALYWYRQSLGQGLEFLIYFQGNSAPDKSGLPSDRFSAERTGGSVSTLTIQRTQQEDSAVYLCASSLLIRDRYGYTFGSGTRLTVV.

The CDR3 DNA follows: TGCGCCAGCAGCTTGGATCCGGGGAGGCGACAGGCTTTCTTT. It translates to CASSLDPGRRQAFF. V usage is TRBV5-1 and J usage is TRBJ1-1; D possibly corresponds to TRBD1 (5 bases). The V gene's germline CDR1 is SGHRS and CDR2 YFSETQ. The V end lost 0 bases, the J end lost 11 bases, and 17 bases lay between the germline ends. The CDR3 extends over 14 amino acids.

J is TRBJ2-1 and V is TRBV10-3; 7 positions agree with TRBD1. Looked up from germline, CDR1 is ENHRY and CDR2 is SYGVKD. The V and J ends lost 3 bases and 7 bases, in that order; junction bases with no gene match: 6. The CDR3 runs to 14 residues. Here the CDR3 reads CAISEPGQINEQFF. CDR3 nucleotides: TGTGCCATCAGTGAACCGGGACAGATTAATGAGCAGTTCTTC.

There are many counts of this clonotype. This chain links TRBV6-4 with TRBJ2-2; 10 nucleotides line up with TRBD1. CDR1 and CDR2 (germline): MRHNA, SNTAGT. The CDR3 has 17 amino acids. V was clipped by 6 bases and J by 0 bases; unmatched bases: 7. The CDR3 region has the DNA TGTGCCAGCAGCCGATGGGGACAGGGGTCGAACACCGGGGAGCTGTTTTTT. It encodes CASSRWGQGSNTGELFF.

The CDR3 DNA follows: TGTGCCAGCAGCCCCATCGGACGGGCCTACGAGCAGTACTTC. It is translated as CASSPIGRAYEQYF. This rearrangement joins TRBV5-5 to TRBJ2-7, with D hard to call. CDR1 is SGHKS and CDR2 is YYEKEE in the germline V gene (reference sequence). The CDR3 loop spans 14 amino acids. Trimming shortened V by 4 bases and J by 2 bases, and 13 bases separated the two germline ends.

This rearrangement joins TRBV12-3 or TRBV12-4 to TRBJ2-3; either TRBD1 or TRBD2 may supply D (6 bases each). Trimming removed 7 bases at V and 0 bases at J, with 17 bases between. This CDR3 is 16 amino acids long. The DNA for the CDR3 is TGTGCCAGCACCAATGGGGGGCGGGCTAGCACAGATACGCAGTATTTT. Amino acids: CASTNGGRASTDTQYF.

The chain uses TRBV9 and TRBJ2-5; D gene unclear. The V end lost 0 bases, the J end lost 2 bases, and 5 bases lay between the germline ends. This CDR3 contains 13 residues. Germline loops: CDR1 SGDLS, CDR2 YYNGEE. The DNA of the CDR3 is TGTGCCAGCAGCGTAGAGGGTCAAGAGACCCAGTACTTC. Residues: CASSVEGQETQYF.

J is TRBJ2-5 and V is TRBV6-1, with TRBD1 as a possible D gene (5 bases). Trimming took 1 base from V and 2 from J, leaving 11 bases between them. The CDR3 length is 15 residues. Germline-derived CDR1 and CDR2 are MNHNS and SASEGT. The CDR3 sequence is CASSEDLHRQETQYF. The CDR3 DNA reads TGTGCCAGCAGTGAAGACCTCCACAGGCAAGAGACCCAGTACTTC.

The CDR3 loop reads CASSASNIGNEQFF. The CDR3 bases are TGTGCCAGCAGTGCCTCGAATATTGGCAATGAGCAGTTCTTC. The chain recombines TRBV2 with TRBJ2-1; D uncertain. Germline V gene lookup returns CDR1 SNHLY and CDR2 FYNNEI. The CDR3 loop spans 14 amino acids. Trimming took off 4 bases at V and 6 bases at J, with 13 bases between the two ends.

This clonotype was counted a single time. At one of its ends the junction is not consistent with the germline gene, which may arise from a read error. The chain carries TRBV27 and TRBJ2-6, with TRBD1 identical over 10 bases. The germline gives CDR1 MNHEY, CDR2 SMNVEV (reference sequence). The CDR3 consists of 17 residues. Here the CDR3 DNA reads TGTGCCAGCTTCGGGAGGGACAGGGGTTCCGGGGCCAACGTCCCGACTTTC. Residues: CASFGRDRGSGANVPTF.

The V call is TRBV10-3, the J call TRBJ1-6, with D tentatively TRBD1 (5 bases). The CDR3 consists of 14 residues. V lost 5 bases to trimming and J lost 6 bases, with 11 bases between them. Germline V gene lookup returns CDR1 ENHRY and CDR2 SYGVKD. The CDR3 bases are TGTGCCATCAGTCCGGGGGGAATTAATTCACCCCTCCACTTT. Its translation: CAISPGGINSPLHF.

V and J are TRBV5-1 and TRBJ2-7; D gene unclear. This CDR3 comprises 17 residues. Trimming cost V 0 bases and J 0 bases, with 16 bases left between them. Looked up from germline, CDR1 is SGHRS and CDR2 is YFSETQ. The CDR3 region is CASSLAIRTPGSYEQYF. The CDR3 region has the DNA TGCGCCAGCAGCTTGGCCATACGGACGCCTGGCTCCTACGAGCAGTACTTC.

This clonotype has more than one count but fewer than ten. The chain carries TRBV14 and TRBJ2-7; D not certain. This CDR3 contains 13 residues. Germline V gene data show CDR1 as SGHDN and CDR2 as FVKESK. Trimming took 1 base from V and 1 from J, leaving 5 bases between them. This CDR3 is CASSQVASYEQYF. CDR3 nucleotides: TGTGCCAGCAGCCAAGTCGCATCCTACGAGCAGTACTTC. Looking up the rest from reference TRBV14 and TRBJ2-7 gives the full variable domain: EAGVTQFPSHSVIEKGQTVTLRCDPISGHDNLYWYRRVMGKEIKFLLHFVKESKQDESGMPNNRFLAERTGGTYSTLKVQPAELEDSGVYFCASSQVASYEQYFGPGTRLTVT.